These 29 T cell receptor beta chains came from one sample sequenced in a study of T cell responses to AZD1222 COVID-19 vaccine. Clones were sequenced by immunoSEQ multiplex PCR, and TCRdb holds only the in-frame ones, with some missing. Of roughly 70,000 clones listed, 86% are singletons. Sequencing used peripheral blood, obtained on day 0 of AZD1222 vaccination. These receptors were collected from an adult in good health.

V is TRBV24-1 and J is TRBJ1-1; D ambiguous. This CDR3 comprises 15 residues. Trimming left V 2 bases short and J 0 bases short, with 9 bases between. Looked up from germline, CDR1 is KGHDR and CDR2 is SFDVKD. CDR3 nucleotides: TGTGCCACCAGTGATTCGAACCAGATGAACACTGAAGCTTTCTTT. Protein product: CATSDSNQMNTEAFF.

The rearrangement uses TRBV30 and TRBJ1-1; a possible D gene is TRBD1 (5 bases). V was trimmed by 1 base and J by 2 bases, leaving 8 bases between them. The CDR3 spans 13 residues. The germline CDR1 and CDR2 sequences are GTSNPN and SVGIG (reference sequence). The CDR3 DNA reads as TGTGCCTGGAGTGGGGACTCCAACACTGAAGCTTTCTTT. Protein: CAWSGDSNTEAFF.

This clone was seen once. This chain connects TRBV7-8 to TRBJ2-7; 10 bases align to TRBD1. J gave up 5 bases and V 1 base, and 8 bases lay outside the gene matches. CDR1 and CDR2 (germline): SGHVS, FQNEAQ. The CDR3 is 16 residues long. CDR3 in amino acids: CASSLVPGQGNDEQYF. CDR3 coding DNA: TGTGCCAGCAGCTTAGTGCCGGGACAGGGGAACGACGAGCAGTACTTC.

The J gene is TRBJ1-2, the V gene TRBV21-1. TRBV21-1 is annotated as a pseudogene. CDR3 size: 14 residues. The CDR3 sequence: CASITSPGRRGYTF. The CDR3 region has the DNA TGTGCCAGCATCACTTCCCCCGGGAGACGTGGCTACACCTTC.

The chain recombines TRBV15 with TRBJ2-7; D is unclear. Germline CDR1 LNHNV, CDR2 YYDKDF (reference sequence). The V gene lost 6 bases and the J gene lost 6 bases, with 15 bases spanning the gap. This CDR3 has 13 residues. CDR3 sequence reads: CATRGFGVGEQYF. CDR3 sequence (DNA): TGTGCCACCAGAGGTTTTGGGGTCGGCGAGCAGTACTTC. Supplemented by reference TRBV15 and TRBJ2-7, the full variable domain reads DAMVIQNPRYQVTQFGKPVTLSCSQTLNHNVMYWYQQKSSQAPKLLFHYYDKDFNNEADTPDNFQSRRPNTSFCFLDIRSPGLGDTAMYLCATRGFGVGEQYFGPGTRLTVT.

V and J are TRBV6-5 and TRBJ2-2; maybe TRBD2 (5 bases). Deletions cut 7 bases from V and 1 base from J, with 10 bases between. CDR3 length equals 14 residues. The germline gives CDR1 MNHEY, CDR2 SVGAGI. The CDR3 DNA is TGTGCCAGCACCAGCGGAGGGAACACCGGGGAGCTGTTTTTT. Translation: CASTSGGNTGELFF.

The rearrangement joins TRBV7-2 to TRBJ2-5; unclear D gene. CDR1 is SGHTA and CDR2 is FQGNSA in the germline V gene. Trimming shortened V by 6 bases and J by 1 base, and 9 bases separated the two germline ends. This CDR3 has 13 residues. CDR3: CASSSRTQETQYF. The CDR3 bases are TGTGCCAGCAGTTCCCGGACCCAAGAGACCCAGTACTTC.

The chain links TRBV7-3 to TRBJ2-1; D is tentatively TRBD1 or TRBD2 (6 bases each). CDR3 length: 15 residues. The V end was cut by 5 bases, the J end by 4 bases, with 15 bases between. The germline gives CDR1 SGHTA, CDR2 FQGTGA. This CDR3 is CASSKGGFTYNEQFF. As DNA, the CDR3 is TGTGCCAGCAGCAAGGGGGGCTTTACTTACAATGAGCAGTTCTTC.

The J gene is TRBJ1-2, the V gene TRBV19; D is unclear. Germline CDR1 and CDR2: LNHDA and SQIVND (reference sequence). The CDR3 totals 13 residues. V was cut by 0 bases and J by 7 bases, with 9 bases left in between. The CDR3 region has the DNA TGTGCCAGTAGTATAGATCAAGGGAGTGGCTACACCTTC. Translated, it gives CASSIDQGSGYTF.

The DNA for the CDR3 is TGTGCCAGCAGCCCTATAGCGGATATCACAGATACGCAGTATTTT. Translation gives CASSPIADITDTQYF. This chain links TRBV7-6 with TRBJ2-3; D might be TRBD2 (6 bases). Between the trimmed V and J ends, which lost 5 bases and 2 bases, there was a span of 14 bases. Germline CDR1 reads SGHVS; CDR2 reads FNYEAQ. CDR3 size: 15 residues.

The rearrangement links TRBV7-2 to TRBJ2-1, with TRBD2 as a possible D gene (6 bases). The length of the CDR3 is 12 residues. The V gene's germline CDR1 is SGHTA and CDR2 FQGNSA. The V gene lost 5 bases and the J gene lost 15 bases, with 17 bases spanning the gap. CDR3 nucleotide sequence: TGTGCCAGCAGCCACGGGGACTCCCCCCTGTTCTTC. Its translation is CASSHGDSPLFF.

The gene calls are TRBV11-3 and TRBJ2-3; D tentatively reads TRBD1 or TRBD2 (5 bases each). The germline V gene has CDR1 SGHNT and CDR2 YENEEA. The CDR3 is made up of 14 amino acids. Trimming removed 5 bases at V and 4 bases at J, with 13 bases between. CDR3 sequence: CASSPGRSADTQYF. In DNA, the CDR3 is TGTGCCAGCAGCCCGGGACGGTCCGCAGATACGCAGTATTTT. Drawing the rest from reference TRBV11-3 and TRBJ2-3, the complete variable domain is EAGVVQSPRYKIIEKKQPVAFWCNPISGHNTLYWYLQNLGQGPELLIRYENEEAVDDSQLPKDRFSAERLKGVDSTLKIQPAELGDSAVYLCASSPGRSADTQYFGPGTRLTVL.

The CDR3 here is CATSRSVQVGEQYF. As DNA, the CDR3 is TGTGCCACCAGCAGGTCCGTCCAGGTGGGAGAGCAGTACTTC. This chain joins TRBV15 and TRBJ2-7; D uncertain. V was clipped by 3 bases and J by 7 bases, with 16 bases between them. The CDR3 loop spans 14 amino acids. Germline V lookup: CDR1 LNHNV, CDR2 YYDKDF (reference sequence). The complete variable domain, with remaining parts taken from reference TRBV15 and TRBJ2-7, reads DAMVIQNPRYQVTQFGKPVTLSCSQTLNHNVMYWYQQKSSQAPKLLFHYYDKDFNNEADTPDNFQSRRPNTSFCFLDIRSPGLGDTAMYLCATSRSVQVGEQYFGPGTRLTVT.

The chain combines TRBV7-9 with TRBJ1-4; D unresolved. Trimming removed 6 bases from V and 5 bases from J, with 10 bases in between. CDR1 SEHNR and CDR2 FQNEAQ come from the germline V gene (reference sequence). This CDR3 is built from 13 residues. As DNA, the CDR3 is TGTGCCAGCAGGCCAGACGGGAATGAAAAACTGTTTTTT. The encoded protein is CASRPDGNEKLFF. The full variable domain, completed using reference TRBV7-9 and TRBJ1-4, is DTGVSQNPRHKITKRGQNVTFRCDPISEHNRLYWYRQTLGQGPEFLTYFQNEAQLEKSRLLSDRFSAERPKGSFSTLEIQRTEQGDSAMYLCASRPDGNEKLFFGSGTQLSVL.

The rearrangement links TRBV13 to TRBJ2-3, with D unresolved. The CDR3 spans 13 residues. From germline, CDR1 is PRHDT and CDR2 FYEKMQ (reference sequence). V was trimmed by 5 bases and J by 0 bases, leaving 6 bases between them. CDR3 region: CASSIGSTDTQYF. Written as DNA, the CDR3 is TGTGCCAGCAGCATTGGGAGCACAGATACGCAGTATTTT. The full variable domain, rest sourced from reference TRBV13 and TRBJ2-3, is AAGVIQSPRHLIKEKRETATLKCYPIPRHDTVYWYQQGPGQDPQFLISFYEKMQSDKGSIPDRFSAQQFSDYHSELNMSSLELGDSALYFCASSIGSTDTQYFGPGTRLTVL.

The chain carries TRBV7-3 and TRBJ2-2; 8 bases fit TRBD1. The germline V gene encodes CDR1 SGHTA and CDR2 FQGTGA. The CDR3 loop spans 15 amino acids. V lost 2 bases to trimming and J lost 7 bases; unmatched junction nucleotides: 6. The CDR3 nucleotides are TGTGCCAGCAGCTTACGACAGGGGTCCGGCGGGGAGCTGTTTTTT. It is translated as CASSLRQGSGGELFF.

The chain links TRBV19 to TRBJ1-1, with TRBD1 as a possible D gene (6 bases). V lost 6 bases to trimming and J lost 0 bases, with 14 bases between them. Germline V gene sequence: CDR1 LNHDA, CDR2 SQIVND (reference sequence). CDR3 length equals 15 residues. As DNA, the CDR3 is TGTGCCAGTAGCCTGGACAGCCCCCTGAACACTGAAGCTTTCTTT. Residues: CASSLDSPLNTEAFF. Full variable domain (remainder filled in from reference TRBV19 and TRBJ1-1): DGGITQSPKYLFRKEGQNVTLSCEQNLNHDAMYWYRQDPGQGLRLIYYSQIVNDFQKGDIAEGYSVSREKKESFPLTVTSAQKNPTAFYLCASSLDSPLNTEAFFGQGTRLTVV.

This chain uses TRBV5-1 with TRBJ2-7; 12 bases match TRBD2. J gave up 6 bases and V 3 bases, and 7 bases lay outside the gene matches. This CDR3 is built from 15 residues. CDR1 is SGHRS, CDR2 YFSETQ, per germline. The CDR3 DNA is TGCGCCAGCAGCTCTCTAGCGGGGGGGCCCCGCGAGCAGTACTTC. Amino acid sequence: CASSSLAGGPREQYF.

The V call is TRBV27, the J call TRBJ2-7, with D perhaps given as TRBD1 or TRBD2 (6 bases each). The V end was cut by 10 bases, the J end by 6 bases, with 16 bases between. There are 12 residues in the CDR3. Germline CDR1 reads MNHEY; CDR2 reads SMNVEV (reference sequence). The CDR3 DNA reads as TGTGCCACGAGGAGGGGGAATGGCGAGCAGTACTTC. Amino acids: CATRRGNGEQYF.

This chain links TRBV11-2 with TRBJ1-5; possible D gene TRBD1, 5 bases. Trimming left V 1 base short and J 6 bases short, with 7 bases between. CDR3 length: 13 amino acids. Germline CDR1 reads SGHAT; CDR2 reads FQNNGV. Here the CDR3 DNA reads TGTGCCAGCAGCTTAGGGGACCGTCAGCCCCAGCATTTT. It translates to CASSLGDRQPQHF.

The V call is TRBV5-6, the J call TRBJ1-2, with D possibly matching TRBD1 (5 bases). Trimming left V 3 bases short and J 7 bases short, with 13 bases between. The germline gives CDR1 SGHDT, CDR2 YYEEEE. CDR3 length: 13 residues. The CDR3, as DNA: TGTGCCAGCAGCTCCCTGGGGGGAGGTGGCTACACCTTC. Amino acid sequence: CASSSLGGGGYTF.

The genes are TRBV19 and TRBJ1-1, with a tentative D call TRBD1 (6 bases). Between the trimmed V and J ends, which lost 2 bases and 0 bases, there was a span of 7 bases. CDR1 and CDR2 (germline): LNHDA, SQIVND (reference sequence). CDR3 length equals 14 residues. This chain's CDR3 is CASSITGMNTEAFF. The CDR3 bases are TGTGCCAGTAGTATAACAGGGATGAACACTGAAGCTTTCTTT.

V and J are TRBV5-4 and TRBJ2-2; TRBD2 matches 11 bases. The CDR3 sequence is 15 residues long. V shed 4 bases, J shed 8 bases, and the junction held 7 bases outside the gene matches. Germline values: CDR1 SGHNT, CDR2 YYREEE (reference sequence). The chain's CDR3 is CASSGGTSGMGELFF. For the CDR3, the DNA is TGTGCCAGCAGCGGGGGGACTAGCGGCATGGGGGAGCTGTTTTTT. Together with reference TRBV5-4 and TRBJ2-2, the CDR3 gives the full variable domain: ETGVTQSPTHLIKTRGQQVTLRCSSQSGHNTVSWYQQALGQGPQFIFQYYREEENGRGNFPPRFSGLQFPNYSSELNVNALELDDSALYLCASSGGTSGMGELFFGEGSRLTVL.

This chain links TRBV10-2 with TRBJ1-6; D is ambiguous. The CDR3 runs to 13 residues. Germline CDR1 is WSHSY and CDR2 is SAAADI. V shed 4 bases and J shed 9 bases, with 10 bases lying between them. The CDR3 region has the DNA TGCGCCAGCAGTGGCATTAGGGTTTCACCCCTCCACTTT. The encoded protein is CASSGIRVSPLHF.

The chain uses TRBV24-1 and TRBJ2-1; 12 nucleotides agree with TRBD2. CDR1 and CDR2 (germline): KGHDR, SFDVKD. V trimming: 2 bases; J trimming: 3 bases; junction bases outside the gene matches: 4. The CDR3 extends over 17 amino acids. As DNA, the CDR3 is TGTGCCACCAGTGATTCGACTAGCGGGGGCTTCTACAATGAGCAGTTCTTC. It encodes CATSDSTSGGFYNEQFF.

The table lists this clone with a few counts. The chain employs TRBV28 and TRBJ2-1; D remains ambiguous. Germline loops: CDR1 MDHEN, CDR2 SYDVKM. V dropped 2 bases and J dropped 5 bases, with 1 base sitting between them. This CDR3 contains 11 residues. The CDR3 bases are TGTGCCAGCAGTTTAAACAATGAGCAGTTCTTC. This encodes CASSLNNEQFF.

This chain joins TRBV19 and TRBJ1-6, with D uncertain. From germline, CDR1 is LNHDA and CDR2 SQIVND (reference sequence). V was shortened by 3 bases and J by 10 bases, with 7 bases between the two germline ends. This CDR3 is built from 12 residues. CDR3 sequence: CASSIPGSPLHF. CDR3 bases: TGTGCCAGTAGTATCCCCGGCTCACCCCTCCACTTT.

The CDR3 is CASKTGAGNTIYF. In nucleotides, the CDR3 is TGTGCCAGCAAGACAGGGGCTGGAAACACCATATATTTT. V is TRBV13 and J is TRBJ1-3; 8 nucleotides match TRBD1. In germline, CDR1 is PRHDT, CDR2 FYEKMQ (reference sequence). The CDR3 is made up of 13 amino acids. Losses at the gene ends were 7 bases for V and 2 bases for J; bases not matched to a gene: 1. Using reference TRBV13 and TRBJ1-3 for the parts outside the CDR3, the full variable domain is AAGVIQSPRHLIKEKRETATLKCYPIPRHDTVYWYQQGPGQDPQFLISFYEKMQSDKGSIPDRFSAQQFSDYHSELNMSSLELGDSALYFCASKTGAGNTIYFGEGSWLTVV.

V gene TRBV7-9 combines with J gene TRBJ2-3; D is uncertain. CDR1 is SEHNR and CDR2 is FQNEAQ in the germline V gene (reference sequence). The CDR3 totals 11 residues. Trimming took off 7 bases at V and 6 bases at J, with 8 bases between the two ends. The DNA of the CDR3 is TGTGCCAGCACCTCCGGGGATACGCAGTATTTT. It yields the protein CASTSGDTQYF.